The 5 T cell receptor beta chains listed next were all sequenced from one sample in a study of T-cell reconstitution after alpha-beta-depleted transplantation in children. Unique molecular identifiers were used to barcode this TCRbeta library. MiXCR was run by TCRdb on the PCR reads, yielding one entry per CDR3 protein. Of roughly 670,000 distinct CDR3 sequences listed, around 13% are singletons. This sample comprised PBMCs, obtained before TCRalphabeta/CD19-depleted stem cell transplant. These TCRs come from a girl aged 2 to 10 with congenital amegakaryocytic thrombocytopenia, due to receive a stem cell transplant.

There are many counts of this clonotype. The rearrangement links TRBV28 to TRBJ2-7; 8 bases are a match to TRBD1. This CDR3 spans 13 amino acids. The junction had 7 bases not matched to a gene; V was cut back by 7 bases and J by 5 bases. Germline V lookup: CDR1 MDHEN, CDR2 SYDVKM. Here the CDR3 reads CASNSGQGDEQYF. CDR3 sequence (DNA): TGTGCCAGCAATTCAGGACAGGGTGACGAGCAGTACTTC.

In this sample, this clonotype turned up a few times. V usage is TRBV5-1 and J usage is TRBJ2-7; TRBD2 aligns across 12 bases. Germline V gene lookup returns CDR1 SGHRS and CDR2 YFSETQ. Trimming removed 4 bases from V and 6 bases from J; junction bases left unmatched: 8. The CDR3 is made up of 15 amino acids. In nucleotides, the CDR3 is TGCGCCAGCAGCATGACTAGCGGGAGACATATCGAGCAGTACTTC. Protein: CASSMTSGRHIEQYF.

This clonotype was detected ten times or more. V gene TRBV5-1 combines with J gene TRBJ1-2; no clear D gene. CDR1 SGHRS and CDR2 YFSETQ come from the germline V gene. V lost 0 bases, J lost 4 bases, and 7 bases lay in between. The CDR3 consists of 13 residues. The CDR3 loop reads CASSLVSAYGYTF. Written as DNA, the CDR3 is TGCGCCAGCAGCTTGGTATCCGCCTATGGCTACACCTTC. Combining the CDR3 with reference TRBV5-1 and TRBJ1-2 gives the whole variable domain KAGVTQTPRYLIKTRGQQVTLSCSPISGHRSVSWYQQTPGQGLQFLFEYFSETQRNKGNFPGRFSGRQFSNSRSEMNVSTLELGDSALYLCASSLVSAYGYTFGSGTRLTVV.

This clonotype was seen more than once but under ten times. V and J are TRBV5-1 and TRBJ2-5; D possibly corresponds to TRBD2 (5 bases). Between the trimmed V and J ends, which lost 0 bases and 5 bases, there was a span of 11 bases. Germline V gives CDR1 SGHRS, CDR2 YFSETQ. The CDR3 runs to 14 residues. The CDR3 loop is CASSLGATGETQYF. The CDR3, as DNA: TGCGCCAGCAGCTTGGGAGCGACGGGGGAGACCCAGTACTTC.

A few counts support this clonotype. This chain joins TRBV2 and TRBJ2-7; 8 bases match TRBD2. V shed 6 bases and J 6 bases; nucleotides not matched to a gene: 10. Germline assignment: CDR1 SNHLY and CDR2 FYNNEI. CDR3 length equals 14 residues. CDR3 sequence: CASRILAGSGEQYF. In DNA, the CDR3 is TGTGCCAGCAGAATTTTAGCGGGATCCGGCGAGCAGTACTTC.